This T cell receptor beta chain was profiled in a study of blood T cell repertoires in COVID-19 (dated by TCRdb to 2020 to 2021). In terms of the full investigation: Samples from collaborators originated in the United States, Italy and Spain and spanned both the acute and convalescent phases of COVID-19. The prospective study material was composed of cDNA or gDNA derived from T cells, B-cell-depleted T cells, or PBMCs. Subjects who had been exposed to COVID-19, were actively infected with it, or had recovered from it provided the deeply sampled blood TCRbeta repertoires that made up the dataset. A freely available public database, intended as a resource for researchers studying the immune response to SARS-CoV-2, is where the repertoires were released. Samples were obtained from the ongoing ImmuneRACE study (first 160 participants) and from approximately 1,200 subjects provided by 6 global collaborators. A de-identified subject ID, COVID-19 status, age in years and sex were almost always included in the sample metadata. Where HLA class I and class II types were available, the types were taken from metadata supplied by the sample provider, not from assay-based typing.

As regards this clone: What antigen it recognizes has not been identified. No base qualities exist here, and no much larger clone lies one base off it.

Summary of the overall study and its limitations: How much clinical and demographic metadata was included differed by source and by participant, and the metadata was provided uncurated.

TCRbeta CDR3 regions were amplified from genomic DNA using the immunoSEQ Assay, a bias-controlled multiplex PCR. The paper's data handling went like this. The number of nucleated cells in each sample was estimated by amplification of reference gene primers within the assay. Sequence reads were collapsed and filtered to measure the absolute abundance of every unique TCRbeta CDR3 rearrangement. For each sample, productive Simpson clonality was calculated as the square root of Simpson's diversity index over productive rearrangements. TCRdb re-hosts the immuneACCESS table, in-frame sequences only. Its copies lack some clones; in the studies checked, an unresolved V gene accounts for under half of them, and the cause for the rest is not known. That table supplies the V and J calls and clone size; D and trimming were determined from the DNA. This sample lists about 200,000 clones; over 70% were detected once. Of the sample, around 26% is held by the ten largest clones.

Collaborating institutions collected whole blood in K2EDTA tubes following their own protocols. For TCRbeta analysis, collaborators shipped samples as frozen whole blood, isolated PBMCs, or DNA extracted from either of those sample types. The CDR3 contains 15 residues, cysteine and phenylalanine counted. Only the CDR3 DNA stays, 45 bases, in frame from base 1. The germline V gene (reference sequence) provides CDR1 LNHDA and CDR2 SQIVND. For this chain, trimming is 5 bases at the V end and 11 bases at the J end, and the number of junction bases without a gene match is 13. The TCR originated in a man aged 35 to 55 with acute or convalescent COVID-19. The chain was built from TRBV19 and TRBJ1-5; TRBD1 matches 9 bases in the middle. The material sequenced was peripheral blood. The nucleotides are TGTGCCAGTAGTGCTCGGGACAGGGCCTCCCGTGCCCAGCATTTT. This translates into CASSARDRASRAQHF. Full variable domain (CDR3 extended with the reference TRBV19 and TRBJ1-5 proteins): DGGITQSPKYLFRKEGQNVTLSCEQNLNHDAMYWYRQDPGQGLRLIYYSQIVNDFQKGDIAEGYSVSREKKESFPLTVTSAQKNPTAFYLCASSARDRASRAQHFGDGTRLSIL.